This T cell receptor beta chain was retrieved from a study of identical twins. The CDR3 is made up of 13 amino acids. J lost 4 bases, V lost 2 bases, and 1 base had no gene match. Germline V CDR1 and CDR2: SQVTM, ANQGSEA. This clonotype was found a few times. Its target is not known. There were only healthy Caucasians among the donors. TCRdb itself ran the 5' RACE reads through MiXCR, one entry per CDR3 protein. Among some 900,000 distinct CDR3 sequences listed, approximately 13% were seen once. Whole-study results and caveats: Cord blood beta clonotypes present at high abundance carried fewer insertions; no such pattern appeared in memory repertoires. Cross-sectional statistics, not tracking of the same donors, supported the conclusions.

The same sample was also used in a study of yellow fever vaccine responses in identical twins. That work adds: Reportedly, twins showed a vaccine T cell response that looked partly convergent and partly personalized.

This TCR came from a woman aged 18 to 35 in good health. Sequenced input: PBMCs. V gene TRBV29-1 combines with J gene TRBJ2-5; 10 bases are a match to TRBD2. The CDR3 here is CSVEKREGETQYF. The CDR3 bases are TGCAGCGTTGAAAAGCGGGAGGGAGAGACCCAGTACTTC.